Listed here are 20 T cell receptor beta chains from one sample, sequenced in a study of blood T cell repertoires in COVID-19 (dated by TCRdb to between 2020 and 2021). Receptor libraries were prepared by the immunoSEQ multiplex PCR assay. Here the immuneACCESS table is served through TCRdb, limited to in-frame sequences with V and J called. Missing clones are a known gap in these copies; in checked studies unresolved V genes cover under half, and the rest lacks a known reason. The sample contains roughly 16,000 clones, roughly 77% of them found a single time. In total, the top ten clones hold about 8.3% of the sample. The sample comprised peripheral blood. The receptors were sampled from a man in his 60s with acute or convalescent COVID-19.

This clone was seen just once. The J gene is TRBJ1-2, the V gene TRBV29-1, with D perhaps TRBD1 (6 bases). Looked up from germline, CDR1 is SQVTM and CDR2 is ANQGSEA. The CDR3 is 12 amino acids. Trimming pared 7 bases from V and 4 bases from J, leaving 13 bases between. In DNA, the CDR3 is TGCAGCGCTACAACAGGGCCCTATGGCTACACCTTC. It specifies CSATTGPYGYTF.

In its sample, this clone was seen a few times. V is TRBV4-1 and J is TRBJ2-7, with TRBD2 matching over 8 bases. The CDR3 has 16 residues. V trimming: 2 bases; J trimming: 0 bases; junction bases outside the gene matches: 6. Germline V gene data show CDR1 as MGHRA and CDR2 as YSYEKL. In DNA form, the CDR3 reads TGCGCCAGCAGCCAAACCGGGACTAGTTACTCCTACGAGCAGTACTTC. It is translated as CASSQTGTSYSYEQYF.

The chain recombines TRBV19 with TRBJ1-1, with a weak D call TRBD1 (5 bases). Germline assignment: CDR1 LNHDA and CDR2 SQIVND (reference sequence). Trimming took off 4 bases at V and 8 bases at J, with 20 bases between the two ends. This CDR3 spans 15 amino acids. The CDR3 reads CASSTGLTRQREAFF. CDR3 DNA: TGTGCCAGTAGTACGGGACTAACACGCCAAAGAGAAGCTTTCTTT.

This clone was seen a handful of times. This sequence joins TRBV18 and TRBJ2-1, with a tentative D call TRBD2 (5 bases). Germline CDR1 and CDR2: KGHSH and LQKENI. CDR3 size: 11 residues. V was trimmed by 3 bases and J by 9 bases, leaving 6 bases between them. For the CDR3, the DNA is TGTGCCAGCTCACCGGCGGGTGAGCAGTTCTTC. Its protein product is CASSPAGEQFF.

The rearrangement joins TRBV5-1 to TRBJ2-3; D gene ambiguous. Germline V lookup: CDR1 SGHRS, CDR2 YFSETQ. Trimming stripped 0 bases from V and 4 bases from J, with 6 bases between. The CDR3 is 13 amino acids. The CDR3: CASSLATADTQYF. DNA for the CDR3: TGCGCCAGCAGCTTGGCTACCGCAGATACGCAGTATTTT.

The chain is built from TRBV6-5 and TRBJ2-7, with TRBD1 matching 10 bases. Germline loops: CDR1 MNHEY, CDR2 SVGAGI. V lost 7 bases, J lost 0 bases, and 6 bases stayed unmatched. The CDR3 totals 15 residues. The CDR3 loop is CASTLWTGGSYEQYF. The CDR3 DNA follows: TGTGCCAGCACCCTGTGGACAGGGGGCTCCTACGAGCAGTACTTC.

The genes are TRBV19 and TRBJ1-2; D gene uncertain. The CDR3 is 15 amino acids. Germline assignment: CDR1 LNHDA and CDR2 SQIVND (reference sequence). V lost 9 bases, J lost 4 bases, and 21 bases lay in between. CDR3 sequence reads: CASSTGIAVPYGYTF. DNA of the CDR3: TGTGCCAGCTCGACCGGGATCGCCGTCCCCTATGGCTACACCTTC. Supplemented by reference TRBV19 and TRBJ1-2, the full variable domain reads DGGITQSPKYLFRKEGQNVTLSCEQNLNHDAMYWYRQDPGQGLRLIYYSQIVNDFQKGDIAEGYSVSREKKESFPLTVTSAQKNPTAFYLCASSTGIAVPYGYTFGSGTRLTVV.

The chain uses TRBV4-2 and TRBJ2-1, with 12 bases matching TRBD2. In germline, CDR1 is LGHNA, CDR2 YNFKEQ. Unmatched junction bases numbered 1, after V lost 0 bases and J lost 7 bases. CDR3 size: 15 residues. The CDR3 loop is CASSQDLAGGNEQFF. The CDR3 DNA is TGTGCCAGCAGCCAAGACCTAGCGGGGGGGAATGAGCAGTTCTTC.

V usage is TRBV2 and J usage is TRBJ2-7; D ambiguous. The germline V gene encodes CDR1 SNHLY and CDR2 FYNNEI. The CDR3 is 14 amino acids. Trimming removed 4 bases from V and 7 bases from J, with 17 bases in between. The CDR3 spells CASSARRIDLEQYF. CDR3 in DNA: TGTGCCAGCAGTGCCCGGCGTATCGACTTAGAGCAGTACTTC.

The chain employs TRBV19 and TRBJ2-6; TRBD1 might be the D (6 bases). V shed 4 bases and J shed 2 bases, with 9 bases lying between them. Germline CDR1 and CDR2: LNHDA and SQIVND (reference sequence). The length of the CDR3 is 15 residues. CDR3 region: CASSTGVAGANVLTF. Written as DNA, the CDR3 is TGTGCCAGTAGTACAGGGGTTGCTGGGGCCAACGTCCTGACTTTC.

This clone appeared a single time. The V gene is TRBV6-5, the J gene TRBJ1-1; D not certain. Germline CDR1 is MNHEY and CDR2 is SVGAGI. This CDR3 spans 13 amino acids. V was cut by 7 bases and J by 6 bases, with 15 bases left in between. In nucleotides, the CDR3 is TGTGCCAGCATGTTATTGGGAGGCGCTGAAGCTTTCTTT. Residues: CASMLLGGAEAFF.

This clone was counted between two and nine times. The J gene is TRBJ2-1, the V gene TRBV25-1; 7 positions match TRBD1. Per germline, CDR1 MGHDK and CDR2 SYGVNS. The CDR3 consists of 17 residues. Unmatched junction bases numbered 12, after V lost 4 bases and J lost 3 bases. CDR3 sequence: CASSGPLRPGGYNEQFF. CDR3 in DNA: TGTGCCAGCAGTGGACCCCTTCGCCCAGGGGGCTACAATGAGCAGTTCTTC.

This clone came up a few times. The chain has TRBV4-2 and TRBJ2-1; 8 nucleotides line up with TRBD1. Trimming at V came to 0 bases and at J to 4 bases, leaving 11 bases not matched to a gene. From germline, CDR1 is LGHNA and CDR2 YNFKEQ. The CDR3 length is 18 residues. The CDR3 here is CASSQERARDRTYNEQFF. Here the CDR3 DNA reads TGTGCCAGCAGCCAAGAGAGGGCCCGGGACAGGACTTACAATGAGCAGTTCTTC.

This clone was seen a few times. The gene calls are TRBV6-5 and TRBJ2-5; TRBD2 is a possible D gene (6 bases). The CDR3 spans 13 residues. The V gene's germline CDR1 is MNHEY and CDR2 SVGAGI. The V end was cut by 10 bases, the J end by 5 bases, with 17 bases between. CDR3 in DNA: TGTGCCAACGCACCGACTAGTCGGGAGACCCAGTACTTC. Its translation is CANAPTSRETQYF.

This rearrangement joins TRBV7-2 to TRBJ2-5, with TRBD1 as a possible D gene (6 bases). The germline V gene encodes CDR1 SGHTA and CDR2 FQGNSA. Trimming removed 6 bases at V and 2 bases at J, with 10 bases between. The CDR3 extends over 13 amino acids. CDR3 sequence reads: CASSVGGQETQYF. DNA of the CDR3: TGTGCCAGCAGTGTAGGGGGTCAAGAGACCCAGTACTTC.

The rearrangement links TRBV19 to TRBJ1-3; D gene unclear. Trimming stripped 2 bases from V and 0 bases from J, with 20 bases between. Germline CDR1 reads LNHDA; CDR2 reads SQIVND (reference sequence). The CDR3 contains 19 residues. This CDR3 reads CASSIPILFTEHSGNTIYF. CDR3 DNA sequence: TGTGCCAGTAGTATACCCATATTATTTACAGAGCACTCTGGAAACACCATATATTTT.

The J gene is TRBJ1-4, the V gene TRBV5-1, with 10 bases matching TRBD1. V shed 4 bases and J 4 bases; nucleotides not matched to a gene: 4. Per germline, CDR1 SGHRS and CDR2 YFSETQ. The CDR3 extends over 15 amino acids. CDR3 sequence reads: CASSHGTGDNEKLFF. CDR3 nucleotide sequence: TGCGCCAGCAGCCACGGGACAGGGGATAATGAAAAACTGTTTTTT. Variable domain in full (rest from reference TRBV5-1 and TRBJ1-4): KAGVTQTPRYLIKTRGQQVTLSCSPISGHRSVSWYQQTPGQGLQFLFEYFSETQRNKGNFPGRFSGRQFSNSRSEMNVSTLELGDSALYLCASSHGTGDNEKLFFGSGTQLSVL.

The gene calls are TRBV5-1 and TRBJ2-1; 7 bases line up with TRBD2. The germline V gene has CDR1 SGHRS and CDR2 YFSETQ. This CDR3 contains 12 residues. With 1 base clipped from V and 11 bases from J, the junction kept 3 bases outside the gene matches. CDR3 DNA sequence: TGCGCCAGCAGCTTGATCGGGGGGAAGCAGTTCTTC. Its protein is CASSLIGGKQFF.

This clone was picked up a small number of times. This CDR3 is CASSQDRVTGNTIYF. CDR3 nucleotide sequence: TGTGCCAGCAGCCAAGACAGGGTCACTGGAAACACCATATATTTT. The chain employs TRBV4-2 and TRBJ1-3; a weak D match, TRBD1 (5 bases). The CDR3 sequence is 15 residues long. Germline CDR1 reads LGHNA; CDR2 reads YNFKEQ. The V end was cut by 0 bases, the J end by 2 bases, with 8 bases between.

In its sample, this clone was seen once. The chain uses TRBV19 and TRBJ2-3; 11 nucleotides agree with TRBD2. The V segment lost 1 base and the J segment 6 bases; nucleotides outside the gene matches: 12. This CDR3 has 18 residues. Germline V gene lookup returns CDR1 LNHDA and CDR2 SQIVND (reference sequence). The CDR3: CASSIGPGGLAGGDTQYF. The DNA of the CDR3 is TGTGCCAGTAGTATAGGCCCCGGCGGGCTAGCGGGGGGCGATACGCAGTATTTT.